The rows below give T cell receptor beta chains drawn from one sample of a study of response to subunit inactivated influenza vaccine. TCRdb re-called the RT-PCR reads through MiXCR, storing one row per CDR3 protein. The sample has 500,000 to 600,000 distinct CDR3 sequences; 10% to 15% are singletons. Here the sequenced sample was PBMCs from blood, taken more than 35 days after vaccination. These receptors all come from a man aged 50-59 years who received an inactivated influenza vaccine. Both conserved end residues are part of each CDR3. The D gene is left open where the match is weak. Size values are once, few and many counts, or a class for expanded clones, and some rows have none.

CDR3 DNA: TGTGCCACCAGTGACGCACAGGGGGCTTGGGGCAATGAGCAGTTCTTC
CDR3 protein: CATSDAQGAWGNEQFF
clone size: many
J gene: TRBJ2-1
CDR3 length: 16
D gene: TRBD1
V gene: TRBV24-1

CDR3 DNA: TGCGCCAGCAGCCAAGGTGGTGTGGGGTATAATTCACCCCTCCACTTT
CDR3 protein: CASSQGGVGYNSPLHF
clone size: few
J gene: TRBJ1-6
CDR3 length: 16
D gene: .
V gene: TRBV4-3

CDR3 DNA: TGTGCCAGCATCAGGGACAGGGTAACAGATACGCAGTATTTT
CDR3 protein: CASIRDRVTDTQYF
clone size: few
J gene: TRBJ2-3
CDR3 length: 14
D gene: TRBD1
V gene: TRBV7-9

CDR3 DNA: TGTGCCAGCAGTGACCCATGGACAGGGTGTGACTTC
CDR3 protein: CASSDPWTGCDF
clone size: many
J gene: TRBJ2-7
CDR3 length: 12
D gene: TRBD1
V gene: TRBV6-2/TRBV6-3

CDR3 DNA: TGTGCCAGCAGCTTTAGCGGGGGGGCCGCCCCAGATACGCAGTATTTT
CDR3 protein: CASSFSGGAAPDTQYF
clone size: few
J gene: TRBJ2-3
CDR3 length: 16
D gene: TRBD2
V gene: TRBV9

CDR3 DNA: TGTGCCAGCAGGGTGGGAACTGAAGCTTTCTTT
CDR3 protein: CASRVGTEAFF
clone size: many
J gene: TRBJ1-1
CDR3 length: 11
D gene: .
V gene: TRBV6-1

CDR3 DNA: TGTGCCAGCAGCTTAATGGGCTCGGGGGCCTACGAGCAGTACTTC
CDR3 protein: CASSLMGSGAYEQYF
clone size: .
J gene: TRBJ2-7
CDR3 length: 15
D gene: .
V gene: TRBV7-9

CDR3 DNA: TGTGCCAGCAGCTTGGGGGGGTTTGAGACCCAGTACTTC
CDR3 protein: CASSLGGFETQYF
clone size: few
J gene: TRBJ2-5
CDR3 length: 13
D gene: TRBD2
V gene: TRBV7-2

CDR3 DNA: TGTGCCAGCAGCGCCTCCTACGAGCAGTACTTC
CDR3 protein: CASSASYEQYF
clone size: many
J gene: TRBJ2-7
CDR3 length: 11
D gene: .
V gene: TRBV7-2

CDR3 DNA: TGTGCCAGCAGTTTAAGCGGGGGAACCTACGAGCAGTACTTC
CDR3 protein: CASSLSGGTYEQYF
clone size: many
J gene: TRBJ2-7
CDR3 length: 14
D gene: TRBD2
V gene: TRBV12-3/TRBV12-4